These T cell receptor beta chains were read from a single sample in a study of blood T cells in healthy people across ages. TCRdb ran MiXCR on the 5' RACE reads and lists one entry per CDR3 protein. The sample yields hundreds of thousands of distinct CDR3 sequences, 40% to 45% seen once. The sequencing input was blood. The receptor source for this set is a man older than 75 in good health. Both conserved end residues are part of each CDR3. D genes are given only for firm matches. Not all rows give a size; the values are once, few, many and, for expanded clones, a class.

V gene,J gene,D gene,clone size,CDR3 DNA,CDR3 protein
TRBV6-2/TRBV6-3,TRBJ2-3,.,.,TGTGCCAGCACTGACTGGGTCGGGTTGACGCAGTATTTT,CASTDWVGLTQYF
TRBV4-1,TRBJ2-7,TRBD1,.,TGCACCAGCAGCCCCCGGGACAGGGTGAAGGACGAGCAGTACTTC,CTSSPRDRVKDEQYF
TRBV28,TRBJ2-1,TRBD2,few,TGTGCCAGCAGCCCTCAAGCGGGAAGATACAATGAGCAGTTCTTC,CASSPQAGRYNEQFF
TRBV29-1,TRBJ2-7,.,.,TGCAGCACTACCCTACGGGGGCGTCCCTACGAGCAGTACTTC,CSTTLRGRPYEQYF
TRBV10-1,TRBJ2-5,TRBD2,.,TGCGCCAGCAGTGAAATAGCGGGGGGGCGTCTAGGAGAGACCCAGTACTTC,CASSEIAGGRLGETQYF
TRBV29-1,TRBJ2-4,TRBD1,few,TGCAGCGTCCGGGTGACAGGGGTAGCCAAAAACATTCAGTACTTC,CSVRVTGVAKNIQYF
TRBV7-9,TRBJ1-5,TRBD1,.,TGTGCCAGCAGCTCCAGGACAGGGAATCAGCCCCAGCATTTT,CASSSRTGNQPQHF
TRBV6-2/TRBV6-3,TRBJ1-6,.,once,TGTGCCAGCAGTTATCCTCAAGGGGCTCCGGATAATTCACCCCTCCACTTT,CASSYPQGAPDNSPLHF
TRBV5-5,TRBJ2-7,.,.,TGTGCCAGCAGCTTGGTCCAGGAAGAGCAGTACTTC,CASSLVQEEQYF
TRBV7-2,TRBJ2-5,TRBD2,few,TGTGCCAGCAGACGCACTAGCGGGGGGTGGGAGACCCAGTACTTC,CASRRTSGGWETQYF
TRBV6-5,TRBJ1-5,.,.,TGTGCCAGCACCGCCGACGGTAGCAATCAGCCCCAGCATTTT,CASTADGSNQPQHF
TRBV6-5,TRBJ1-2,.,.,TGTGCCAGCAGGTCCTCCGGGACGACCTATGGCTACACCTTC,CASRSSGTTYGYTF
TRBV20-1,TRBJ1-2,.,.,TGCAGTGCGCAAGGACAGCTTTATGGCTACACCTTC,CSAQGQLYGYTF
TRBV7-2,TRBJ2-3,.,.,TGTGCCAGCAGCTTAGTCAGATCGAATCGGGATACGCAGTATTTT,CASSLVRSNRDTQYF
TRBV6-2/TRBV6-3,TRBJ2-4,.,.,TGTGCCAGCGGCTTCCCTAGGGGTTTCGCCAAAAACATTCAGTACTTC,CASGFPRGFAKNIQYF
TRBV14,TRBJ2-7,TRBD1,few,TGTGCCAGCAGCCCTTGGGACAGGGCGTCCTACGAGCAGTACTTC,CASSPWDRASYEQYF
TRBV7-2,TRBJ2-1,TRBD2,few,TGTGCCAGCAGCCTACCGCGGGGCGGGGGGGCGAATGAGCAGTTCTTC,CASSLPRGGGANEQFF
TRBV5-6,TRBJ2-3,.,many,TGTGCCAGCAGCCTCCGGGGCGGGGACACAGATACGCAGTATTTT,CASSLRGGDTDTQYF
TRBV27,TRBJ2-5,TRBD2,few,TGTGCCAGCAGTTTACGCATAGTGACGGGAGGGCAAGAGACCCAGTACTTC,CASSLRIVTGGQETQYF
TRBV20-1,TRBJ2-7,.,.,TGCAGTGCAGGAAACGGAGGCTACGAGCAGTACTTC,CSAGNGGYEQYF
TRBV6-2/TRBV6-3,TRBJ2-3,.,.,TGTGCCAGCAGCCCCGCCTACACAGATACGCAGTATTTT,CASSPAYTDTQYF
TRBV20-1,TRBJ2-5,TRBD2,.,TGCAGTGCCTCGTTCGGGGGGGAAGAGACCCAGTACTTC,CSASFGGEETQYF
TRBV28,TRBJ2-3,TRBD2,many,TGTGCCAGCATTACAGCGGGAAAGAGCACAGATACGCAGTATTTT,CASITAGKSTDTQYF
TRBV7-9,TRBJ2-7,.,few,TGTGCCAGCACCAAGGAGTACGAGCAGTACTTC,CASTKEYEQYF
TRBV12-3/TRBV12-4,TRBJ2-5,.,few,TGTGCCAGCAGTTTTGGGATTCAAGAGACCCAGTACTTC,CASSFGIQETQYF
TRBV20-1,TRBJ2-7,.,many,TGCAGTGCTCCCCAGGGCCAGCAGTACTTC,CSAPQGQQYF
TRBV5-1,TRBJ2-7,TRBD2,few,TGCGCCAGCAGCTTGCTAGCGGGAGGAGAGGGCGAGCAGTACTTC,CASSLLAGGEGEQYF
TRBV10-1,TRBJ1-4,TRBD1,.,TGCGCCAGCAGCCGGGACAGTGGGGAAAAACTGTTTTTT,CASSRDSGEKLFF
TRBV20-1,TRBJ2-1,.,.,TGCAGTGCCAGCCCTGGAGGCTACAGGAATGAGCAGTTCTTC,CSASPGGYRNEQFF
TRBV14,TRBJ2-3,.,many,TGTGCCAGCAGCCTACAGGACACTAGCACAGATACGCAGTATTTT,CASSLQDTSTDTQYF
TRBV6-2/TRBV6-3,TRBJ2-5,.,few,TGTGCCAGCAGTTACAGGGTTGGCAGGGGTCCTCAAGAGACCCAGTACTTC,CASSYRVGRGPQETQYF
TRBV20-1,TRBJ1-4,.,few,TGCAGTGCCCCCAAGCCAGGGCCTAATGAAAAACTGTTTTTT,CSAPKPGPNEKLFF
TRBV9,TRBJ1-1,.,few,TGTGCCAGCAGCGTAGGGTTTATGAGGGTGGGAAGTACTGAAGCTTTCTTT,CASSVGFMRVGSTEAFF
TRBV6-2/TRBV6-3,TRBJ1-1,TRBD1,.,TGTGCCAGCAGTTTTGCAGGGGGCACTGAAGCTTTCTTT,CASSFAGGTEAFF
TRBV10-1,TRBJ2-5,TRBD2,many,TGCGCCAGCAGTGATTACTCTAGCGGGAGCCAAGAGACCCAGTACTTC,CASSDYSSGSQETQYF
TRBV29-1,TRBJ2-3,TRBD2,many,TGCAGCTGTTCTAAGCCGGCGGGAGGTCCAGATACGCAGTATTTT,CSCSKPAGGPDTQYF
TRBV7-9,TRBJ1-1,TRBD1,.,TGTGCCAGCAGCTCAGAGGGGGCGGTTCGGACTGAAGCTTTCTTT,CASSSEGAVRTEAFF
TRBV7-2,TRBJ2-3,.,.,TGTGCCAGCAGCTTAGAGTCGCTATCCACAGATATGCAGTATTTT,CASSLESLSTDMQYF
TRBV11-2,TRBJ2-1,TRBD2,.,TGTGCCAGCAGCTTAGTTGGACTAGCGGGAGTCGGGGATGAGCAGTTCTTC,CASSLVGLAGVGDEQFF
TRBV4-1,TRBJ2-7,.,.,TGCGCCAGCAGCCACCCGTCGGGTTACGAGCAGTACTTC,CASSHPSGYEQYF